These T cell receptor beta chains were read from a single sample in a study of CD8+ T cells in alopecia areata. The assay was immunoSEQ multiplex PCR, and TCRdb's table has in-frame clones only and misses some. This table has 120,000 or so clones, about 61% appearing once. Sequenced input: CD4+ T cells sorted from blood. Receptors originate from a human donor in good health. Both conserved end residues are part of each CDR3. D genes are given only for firm matches. Part of the rows lack a size; the others show once, few, many or a class for expanded clones.

cdr3_nt cdr3_aa clone_size j_call d_call v_call
TGTGCCAGCTCACCACGCGTGGGTACTGAGACCCAGTACTTC CASSPRVGTETQYF NA TRBJ2-5 NA TRBV18
TGTGCCTGGAGTGACAGGGCGGCATATGGCTACACCTTC CAWSDRAAYGYTF NA TRBJ1-2 NA TRBV30
TGTGCCACCTATCCAGGGGCCTTCTCCTACGAGCAGTACTTC CATYPGAFSYEQYF NA TRBJ2-7 NA TRBV2
TGTGCCAGCAGTTACTCGCAGGGTAGGGAGACCCAGTACTTC CASSYSQGRETQYF NA TRBJ2-5 NA TRBV6-6
TGCGCCAGCAGCCAAGAGGGGACTAGCCCCGGGGAGCTGTTTTTT CASSQEGTSPGELFF NA TRBJ2-2 TRBD2 TRBV4-1
TGTGCCAGCAGCTTAGAGGGCAGGGGGCCTCAAGAGACCCAGTACTTC CASSLEGRGPQETQYF NA TRBJ2-5 TRBD1 TRBV11-2
TGTGCCAGCAGCGCGGGACTAGCGGGGACTCAAGAGACCCAGTACTTC CASSAGLAGTQETQYF NA TRBJ2-5 TRBD2 TRBV5-4
TGTGCCTGGACCACGGGGGCTACCCTGGACACCGGGGAGCTGTTTTTT CAWTTGATLDTGELFF NA TRBJ2-2 NA TRBV30
TGTGCCAGTAGCCCTAGGGTTGGCAGGGCGGACGAGCAGTACTTC CASSPRVGRADEQYF NA TRBJ2-7 NA TRBV19
TGTGCCACCAGCAGAGATCCTGGGGCTGGGGCCAACGTCCTGACTTTC CATSRDPGAGANVLTF NA TRBJ2-6 NA TRBV15
TGTGCCAGCAGCCCACGAAACTGGGCAGGCTACACCTTC CASSPRNWAGYTF NA TRBJ1-2 NA TRBV7-3
TGTGCCGGAGGCTTCGGTGGTGAGCAGTTCTTC CAGGFGGEQFF few TRBJ2-1 NA TRBV30
TGTGCCAGCAGCCAGGGACGACCGAACACTGAAGCTTTCTTT CASSQGRPNTEAFF NA TRBJ1-1 NA TRBV5-4
TGTGCCAGCAGCCGGAAGGGGGCCCATGAGCAGTTCTTC CASSRKGAHEQFF NA TRBJ2-1 TRBD1 TRBV7-2
TGTGCCAGCAGCACCCCAGGGAACGAGCAGTACTTC CASSTPGNEQYF once TRBJ2-7 NA TRBV7-9
TGTGCCAGCAGCTTGAGGCTCACGGGTGGAGATACGCAGTATTTT CASSLRLTGGDTQYF NA TRBJ2-3 NA TRBV7-2
TGTGCCAGCAGCTTGGTATCAGCTAGCAATCAGCCCCAGCATTTT CASSLVSASNQPQHF once TRBJ1-5 NA TRBV5-6
TGTGCCATGAGACAGGACAGCACAGATACGCAGTATTTT CAMRQDSTDTQYF NA TRBJ2-3 NA TRBV10-3
TGCAGCGCCCAGCCGGGGGGCTACACTGAAGCTTTCTTT CSAQPGGYTEAFF NA TRBJ1-1 NA TRBV29-1
TGTGCCAGCAGTACTAGGGGTGTGGGGCAGTTCTTC CASSTRGVGQFF NA TRBJ2-1 NA TRBV27
TGTGCCAGCAGTTTTTCCACCAGCGGGGGGGAAAACATTCAGTACTTC CASSFSTSGGENIQYF NA TRBJ2-4 TRBD2 TRBV27
TGTGCCAGCAGAGAAGGGTACGGTACCTATGGCTACACCTTC CASREGYGTYGYTF NA TRBJ1-2 NA TRBV9
TGCAGCGTTGAAGATAATAAGGGGAGACCCTACGAGCAGTACTTC CSVEDNKGRPYEQYF NA TRBJ2-7 NA TRBV29-1
TGTGCCAGCAGTGGCGGAGGGCCTGAAGCTTTCTTT CASSGGGPEAFF NA TRBJ1-1 NA TRBV2
TGTGCCATCAGTGAGTCAAATCAGCCCCAGCATTTT CAISESNQPQHF NA TRBJ1-5 NA TRBV10-3
TGTGCCAGCTCCTCACTCGGGAACTATGGCTACACCTTC CASSSLGNYGYTF NA TRBJ1-2 NA TRBV25-1
TGCAGCGTTTTAGGAGCGGATCAAGAGACCCAGTACTTC CSVLGADQETQYF NA TRBJ2-5 NA TRBV29-1
TGTGCCAGCAGCCGTGGGCTGGGGGAGACCCAGTACTTC CASSRGLGETQYF NA TRBJ2-5 NA TRBV7-7
TGCGCCAGCAGCCTTCCGGGACAGGGGGACGAGACCCAGTACTTC CASSLPGQGDETQYF NA TRBJ2-5 TRBD1 TRBV5-1
TGCAGCGTATCCTCGGGGGGCGCGAGGCAGCCCCAGCATTTT CSVSSGGARQPQHF NA TRBJ1-5 NA TRBV29-1
TGCAGCGGGGACAGGGGACGCACTGAAGCTTTCTTT CSGDRGRTEAFF NA TRBJ1-1 TRBD1 TRBV29-1
TGTGCCAGCAGCAGGACTACTAGCACAGATACGCAGTATTTT CASSRTTSTDTQYF few TRBJ2-3 NA TRBV11-2
TGCAGCGTTATTGGCGGGACAGGGGCCGGGGAGCTGTTTTTT CSVIGGTGAGELFF few TRBJ2-2 TRBD1 TRBV29-1
TGTGCCACCAGCAGCGCTTCCAAAATGAACACTGAAGCTTTCTTT CATSSASKMNTEAFF NA TRBJ1-1 NA TRBV15
TGCGCCAGCAGCCAGGCGGATCGAAACGAGCAGTACTTC CASSQADRNEQYF NA TRBJ2-7 NA TRBV4-1
TGCAGCGTTGAAGCCGAGACGACGCAGTATTTT CSVEAETTQYF NA TRBJ2-3 NA TRBV29-1
TGCGCCAGCAGCCAAGAGGGGTACCTTGAGCAGTTCTTC CASSQEGYLEQFF NA TRBJ2-1 NA TRBV4-1
TGCAGCGTTGAAGATCTTCGGACTAGCGCTCCGCAGTTCTTC CSVEDLRTSAPQFF NA TRBJ2-1 TRBD2 TRBV29-1
TGTGCCAGCAGGGTGGGGGGAAAGCAGTACTTC CASRVGGKQYF NA TRBJ2-7 NA TRBV6-6
TGTGCCAGCAGCTTAGGTGGACAGACCACCGGGGAGCTGTTTTTT CASSLGGQTTGELFF NA TRBJ2-2 NA TRBV7-2
TGTGCCAGCAGCTCCATTAATCAGGGTTGGAGCCCCCTCTATGGCTACACCTTC CASSSINQGWSPLYGYTF few TRBJ1-2 NA TRBV7-2
TGTGCCTGGAGCGGGACAGGGTTGGCATCACCCCTCCACTTT CAWSGTGLASPLHF NA TRBJ1-6 TRBD1 TRBV30
TGTGCCAGCAGTGAGGGGTTAAATCAGCCCCAGCATTTT CASSEGLNQPQHF few TRBJ1-5 NA TRBV6-1
TGTGCCAGCAGTAGGGGTCTACCGCGGGATGAGCAGTTCTTC CASSRGLPRDEQFF NA TRBJ2-1 NA TRBV7-2
TGTGCCAGCAGCCAAAGAGATACGCAGTATTTT CASSQRDTQYF NA TRBJ2-3 NA TRBV14
TGCAGCGTAGGGTTCGGGACTAGCAATCAGCCCCAGCATTTT CSVGFGTSNQPQHF NA TRBJ1-5 NA TRBV29-1
TGTGCCAGTAGCAGGGACAGTAACTATGGCTACACCTTC CASSRDSNYGYTF NA TRBJ1-2 TRBD1 TRBV19
TGTGCCTGGAGCACAGGGGGCCGGACCAAAAACATTCAGTACTTC CAWSTGGRTKNIQYF NA TRBJ2-4 TRBD1 TRBV30
TGTGCCAGCACCTCCTCGGCCGGGTCCTACGAGCAGTACTTC CASTSSAGSYEQYF few TRBJ2-7 NA TRBV2
TGCAGCGTTGTAGGTAGCGTGGGACGGGAGACCCAGTACTTC CSVVGSVGRETQYF NA TRBJ2-5 NA TRBV29-1
TGTGCCAGCAGTCCGGACAGGGTGGAAGGCTACACCTTC CASSPDRVEGYTF few TRBJ1-2 TRBD1 TRBV2
TGCAGCGTTGGACGGGGGAAAGGCTCCTACGAGCAGTACTTC CSVGRGKGSYEQYF NA TRBJ2-7 NA TRBV29-1